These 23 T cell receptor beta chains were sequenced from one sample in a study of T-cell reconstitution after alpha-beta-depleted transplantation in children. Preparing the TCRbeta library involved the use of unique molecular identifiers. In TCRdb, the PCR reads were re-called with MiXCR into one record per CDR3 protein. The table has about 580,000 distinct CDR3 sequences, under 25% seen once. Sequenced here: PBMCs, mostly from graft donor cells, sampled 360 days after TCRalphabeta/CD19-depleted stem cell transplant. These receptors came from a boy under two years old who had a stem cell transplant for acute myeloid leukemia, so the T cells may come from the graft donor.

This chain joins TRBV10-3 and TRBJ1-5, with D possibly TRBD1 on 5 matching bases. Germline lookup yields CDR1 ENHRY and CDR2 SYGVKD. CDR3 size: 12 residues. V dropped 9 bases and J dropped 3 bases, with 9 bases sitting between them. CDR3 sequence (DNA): TGTGCCATATCCGGGACCAATCAGCCCCAGCATTTT. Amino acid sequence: CAISGTNQPQHF.

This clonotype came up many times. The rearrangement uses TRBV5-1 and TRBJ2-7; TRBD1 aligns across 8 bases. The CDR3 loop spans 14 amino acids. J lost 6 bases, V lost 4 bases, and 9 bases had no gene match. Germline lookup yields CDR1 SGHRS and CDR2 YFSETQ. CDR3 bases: TGCGCCAGCAGCCCCGGACAGGGATTCTCCGAGCAGTACGTC. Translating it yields CASSPGQGFSEQYV.

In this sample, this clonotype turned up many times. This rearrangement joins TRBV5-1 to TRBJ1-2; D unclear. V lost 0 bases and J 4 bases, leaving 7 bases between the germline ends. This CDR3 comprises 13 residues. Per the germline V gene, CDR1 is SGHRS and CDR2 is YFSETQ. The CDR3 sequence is CASSLEGVYGYTF. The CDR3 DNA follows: TGCGCCAGCAGCTTGGAGGGAGTCTATGGCTACACCTTC. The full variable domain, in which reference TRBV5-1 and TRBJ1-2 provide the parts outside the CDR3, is KAGVTQTPRYLIKTRGQQVTLSCSPISGHRSVSWYQQTPGQGLQFLFEYFSETQRNKGNFPGRFSGRQFSNSRSEMNVSTLELGDSALYLCASSLEGVYGYTFGSGTRLTVV.

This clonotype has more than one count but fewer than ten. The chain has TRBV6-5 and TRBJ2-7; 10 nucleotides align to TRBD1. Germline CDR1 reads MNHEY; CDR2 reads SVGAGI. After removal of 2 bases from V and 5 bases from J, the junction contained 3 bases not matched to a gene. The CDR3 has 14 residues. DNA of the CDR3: TGTGCCAGCAGTTACAGGGACAGGGGCCACGAGCAGTACGTC. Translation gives CASSYRDRGHEQYV.

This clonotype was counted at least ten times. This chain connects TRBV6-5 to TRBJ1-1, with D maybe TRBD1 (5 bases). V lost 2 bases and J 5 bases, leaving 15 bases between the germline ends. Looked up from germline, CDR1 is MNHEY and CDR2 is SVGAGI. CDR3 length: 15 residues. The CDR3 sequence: CASSYGSGAVTEAFF. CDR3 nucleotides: TGTGCCAGCAGTTACGGGTCTGGGGCCGTGACTGAAGCTTTCTTT.

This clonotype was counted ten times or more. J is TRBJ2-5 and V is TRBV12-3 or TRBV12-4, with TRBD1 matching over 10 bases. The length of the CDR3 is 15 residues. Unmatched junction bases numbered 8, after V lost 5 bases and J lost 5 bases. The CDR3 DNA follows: TGTGCCAGCAGTCCAGCCGGGACAGGGGACGAGACCCAGTACTTC. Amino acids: CASSPAGTGDETQYF.

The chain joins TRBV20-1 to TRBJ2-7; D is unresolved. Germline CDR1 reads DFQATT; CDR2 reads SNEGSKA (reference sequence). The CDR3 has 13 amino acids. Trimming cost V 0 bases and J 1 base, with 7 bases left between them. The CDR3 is CSARETGSYEQYV. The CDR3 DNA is TGCAGTGCTAGAGAAACGGGTTCCTACGAGCAGTACGTC.

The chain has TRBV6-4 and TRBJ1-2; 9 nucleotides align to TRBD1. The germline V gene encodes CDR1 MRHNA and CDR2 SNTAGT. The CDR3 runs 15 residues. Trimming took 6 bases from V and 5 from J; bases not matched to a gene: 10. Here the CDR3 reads CASRDTGGAVYGYTF. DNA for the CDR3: TGTGCCAGCAGGGACACAGGGGGCGCAGTATATGGCTACACCTTC.

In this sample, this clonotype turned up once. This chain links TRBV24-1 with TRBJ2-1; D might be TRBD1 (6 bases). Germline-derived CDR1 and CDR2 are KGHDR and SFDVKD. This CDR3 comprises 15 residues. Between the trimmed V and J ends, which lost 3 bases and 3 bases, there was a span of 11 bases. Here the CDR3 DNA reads TGTGCCACCAGTGATAAGCCAGGGGACTACAATGAGCAGTTCTTC. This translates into CATSDKPGDYNEQFF.

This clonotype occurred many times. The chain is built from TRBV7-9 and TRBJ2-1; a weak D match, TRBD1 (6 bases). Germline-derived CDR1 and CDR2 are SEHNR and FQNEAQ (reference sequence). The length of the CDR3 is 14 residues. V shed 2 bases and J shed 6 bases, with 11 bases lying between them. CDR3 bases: TGTGCCAGCAGCTTAATACCAGGGGCCAATGAGCAGTTCTTC. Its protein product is CASSLIPGANEQFF.

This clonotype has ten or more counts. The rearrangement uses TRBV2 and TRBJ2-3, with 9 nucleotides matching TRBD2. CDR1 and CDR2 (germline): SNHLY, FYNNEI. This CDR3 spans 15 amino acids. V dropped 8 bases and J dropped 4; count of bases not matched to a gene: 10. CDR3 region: CASCYSGGRADTQYF. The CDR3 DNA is TGTGCCAGCTGTTATAGCGGGGGTAGGGCAGATACGCAGTATTTT.

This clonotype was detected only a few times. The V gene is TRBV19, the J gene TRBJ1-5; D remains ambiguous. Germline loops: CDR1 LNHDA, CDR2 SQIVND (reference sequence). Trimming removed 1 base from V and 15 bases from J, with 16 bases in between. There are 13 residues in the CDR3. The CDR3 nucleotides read TGTGCCAGTAGTATAGCCCCCGGACTGCGGGGGCATTTT. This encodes CASSIAPGLRGHF. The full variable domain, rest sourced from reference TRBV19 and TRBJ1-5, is DGGITQSPKYLFRKEGQNVTLSCEQNLNHDAMYWYRQDPGQGLRLIYYSQIVNDFQKGDIAEGYSVSREKKESFPLTVTSAQKNPTAFYLCASSIAPGLRGHFGDGTRLSIL.

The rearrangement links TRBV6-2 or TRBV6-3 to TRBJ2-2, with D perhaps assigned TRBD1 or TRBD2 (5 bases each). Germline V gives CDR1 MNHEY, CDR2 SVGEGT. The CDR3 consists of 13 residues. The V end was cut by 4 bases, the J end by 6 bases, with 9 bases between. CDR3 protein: CASSWWGSGELFF. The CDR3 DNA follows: TGTGCCAGCAGTTGGTGGGGGTCCGGGGAGCTGTTTTTT.

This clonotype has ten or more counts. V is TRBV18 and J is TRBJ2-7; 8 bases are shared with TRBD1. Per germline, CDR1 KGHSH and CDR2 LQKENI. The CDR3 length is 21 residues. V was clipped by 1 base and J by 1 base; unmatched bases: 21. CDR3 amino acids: CASSPLLAGGFLAGQSYEQYF. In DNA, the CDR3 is TGTGCCAGCTCACCACTCTTGGCAGGGGGCTTCCTGGCTGGACAATCCTACGAGCAGTACTTC.

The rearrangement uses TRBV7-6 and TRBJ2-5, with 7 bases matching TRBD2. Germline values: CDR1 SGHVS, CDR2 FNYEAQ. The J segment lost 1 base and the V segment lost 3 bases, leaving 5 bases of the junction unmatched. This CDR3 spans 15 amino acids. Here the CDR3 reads CASSFRAGVQETQYF. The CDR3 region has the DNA TGTGCCAGCAGCTTCCGGGCGGGGGTCCAAGAGACCCAGTACTTC.

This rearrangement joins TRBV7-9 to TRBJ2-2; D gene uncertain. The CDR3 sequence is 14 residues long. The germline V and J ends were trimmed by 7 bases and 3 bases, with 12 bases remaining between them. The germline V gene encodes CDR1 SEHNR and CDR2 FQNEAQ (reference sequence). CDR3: CASIKKTDTGELFF. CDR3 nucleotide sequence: TGTGCCAGCATCAAGAAAACGGACACCGGGGAGCTGTTTTTT.

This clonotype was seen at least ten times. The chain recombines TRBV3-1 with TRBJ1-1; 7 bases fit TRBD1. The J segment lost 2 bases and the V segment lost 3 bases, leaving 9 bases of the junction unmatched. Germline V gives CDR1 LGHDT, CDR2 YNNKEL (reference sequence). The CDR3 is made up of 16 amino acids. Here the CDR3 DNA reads TGTGCCAGCAGCCATCACGGGACAGTCATTAACACTGAAGCTTTCTTT. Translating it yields CASSHHGTVINTEAFF.

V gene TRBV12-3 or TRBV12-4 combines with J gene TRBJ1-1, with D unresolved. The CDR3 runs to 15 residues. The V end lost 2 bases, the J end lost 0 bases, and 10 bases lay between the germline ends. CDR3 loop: CASSLWVSMNTEAFF. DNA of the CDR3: TGTGCCAGCAGTTTATGGGTCAGCATGAACACTGAAGCTTTCTTT.

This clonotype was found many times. In nucleotides, the CDR3 is TGTGCCATCAGTGCCCGGGACCAGAACACTGAAGCTTTCTTT. Translated, it gives CAISARDQNTEAFF. The rearrangement joins TRBV10-3 to TRBJ1-1, with D possibly being TRBD1 (5 bases). The CDR3 consists of 14 residues. Trimming took off 4 bases at V and 1 base at J, with 10 bases between the two ends. In germline, CDR1 is ENHRY, CDR2 SYGVKD.

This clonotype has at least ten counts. The CDR3 nucleotides read TGTGCCAGCAGTTCAGGTCGAACTGAAGCTTTCTTT. As protein: CASSSGRTEAFF. The rearrangement links TRBV6-6 to TRBJ1-1; D unresolved. This CDR3 region has 12 residues. CDR1 and CDR2 (germline): MNHNY, SVGAGI (reference sequence). Trimming shortened V by 4 bases and J by 5 bases, and 8 bases separated the two germline ends.

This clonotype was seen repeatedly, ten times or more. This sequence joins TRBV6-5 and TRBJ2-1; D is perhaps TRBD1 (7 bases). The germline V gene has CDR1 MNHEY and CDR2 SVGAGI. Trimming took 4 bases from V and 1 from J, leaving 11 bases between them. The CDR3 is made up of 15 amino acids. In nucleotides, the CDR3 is TGTGCCAGCAGTTTTTCAGGGGGGTCCTACAATGAGCAGTTCTTC. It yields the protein CASSFSGGSYNEQFF.

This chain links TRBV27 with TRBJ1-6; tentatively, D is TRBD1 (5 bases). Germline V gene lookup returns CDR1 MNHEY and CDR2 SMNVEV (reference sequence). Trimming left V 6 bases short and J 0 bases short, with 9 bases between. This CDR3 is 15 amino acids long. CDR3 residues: CASRPGHSYNSPLHF. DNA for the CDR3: TGTGCCAGCAGACCAGGGCACTCCTATAATTCACCCCTCCACTTT.

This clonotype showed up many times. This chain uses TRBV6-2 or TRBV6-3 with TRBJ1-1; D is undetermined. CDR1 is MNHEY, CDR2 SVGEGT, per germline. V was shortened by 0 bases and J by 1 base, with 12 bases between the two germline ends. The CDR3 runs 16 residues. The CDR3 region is CASSYSTSLGNTEAFF. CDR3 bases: TGTGCCAGCAGTTACTCGACTTCCCTAGGGAACACTGAAGCTTTCTTT.